One sample yielded the 21 T cell receptor beta chains listed below, sequenced in a study of blood T cell repertoires in COVID-19. Sequenced by immunoSEQ multiplex PCR; TCRdb stores in-frame clones only, minus some. The data hold some 150,000 clones, with roughly 86% observed a single time. The sample consisted of peripheral blood. Receptors originate from a human donor in a cohort sampled during active COVID-19.

The rearrangement links TRBV5-4 to TRBJ2-5; weak D call: TRBD2 (6 bases). The CDR3 consists of 13 residues. The V gene's germline CDR1 is SGHNT and CDR2 YYREEE (reference sequence). Trimming pared 4 bases from V and 5 bases from J, leaving 12 bases between. The DNA of the CDR3 is TGTGCCAGCAGCGGCCGGGGGTCGGAGACCCAGTACTTC. Its translation: CASSGRGSETQYF.

The chain carries TRBV19 and TRBJ1-5; a weak D match, TRBD1 (5 bases). The CDR3 is made up of 15 amino acids. CDR1 LNHDA and CDR2 SQIVND come from the germline V gene (reference sequence). Deletions cut 5 bases from V and 3 bases from J, with 14 bases between. CDR3 amino acids: CASSPMAGHNQPQHF. Written as DNA, the CDR3 is TGTGCCAGTAGTCCCATGGCAGGGCACAATCAGCCCCAGCATTTT.

The CDR3 DNA follows: TGTGCCAGCAGCTTAGCGGCTAGCGGGTCTGGGGGATACGAGCAGTACTTC. It is translated as CASSLAASGSGGYEQYF. The chain joins TRBV7-2 to TRBJ2-7; 8 bases agree with TRBD2. Germline lookup yields CDR1 SGHTA and CDR2 FQGNSA. V was clipped by 0 bases and J by 4 bases; unmatched bases: 11. This CDR3 comprises 17 residues.

The chain employs TRBV11-2 and TRBJ2-5, with 8 positions matching TRBD1. Unmatched junction bases numbered 15, after V lost 3 bases and J lost 9 bases. The CDR3 sequence is 16 residues long. Germline assignment: CDR1 SGHAT and CDR2 FQNNGV. CDR3 bases: TGTGCCAGCAGCTTCATAAACCAGGGGGCGCAGGCGTCCCAGTACTTC. Translated: CASSFINQGAQASQYF.

This clone came up a few times. The V and J genes are TRBV6-5 and TRBJ2-1; maybe TRBD2 (6 bases). This CDR3 is 16 amino acids long. Germline V gene data show CDR1 as MNHEY and CDR2 as SVGAGI. Trimming stripped 0 bases from V and 9 bases from J, with 18 bases between. Written as DNA, the CDR3 is TGTGCCAGCAGTTACTCAAGACTAGTGGTTGTCACTGAGCAGTTCTTC. Its translation: CASSYSRLVVVTEQFF.

The J gene is TRBJ2-1, the V gene TRBV7-2; D possibly corresponds to TRBD1 (6 bases). The CDR3 sequence is 15 residues long. The V gene lost 3 bases and the J gene lost 8 bases, with 17 bases spanning the gap. In germline, CDR1 is SGHTA, CDR2 FQGNSA. The CDR3 DNA sequence: TGTGCCAGCAGCTTTTTTGCAGGGGCTAGGGATGAGCAGTTCTTC. It translates to CASSFFAGARDEQFF.

V gene TRBV29-1 combines with J gene TRBJ1-2; a possible D gene is TRBD1 (5 bases). The CDR3 spans 15 residues. The germline gives CDR1 SQVTM, CDR2 ANQGSEA. V lost 4 bases to trimming and J lost 2 bases, with 17 bases between them. CDR3 sequence: CSVGGVGQPNYGYTF. The CDR3 DNA follows: TGCAGCGTTGGTGGTGTGGGGCAGCCCAACTATGGCTACACCTTC.

CDR3 sequence (DNA): TGTGCCAGCAGCGGCCCCGGGACAAGGACCTACGAGCAGTACTTC. Amino acid sequence: CASSGPGTRTYEQYF. The chain couples TRBV7-2 to TRBJ2-7; tentative D call: TRBD1 (6 bases). V gave up 5 bases and J gave up 2 bases, with 16 bases separating them. CDR1 is SGHTA and CDR2 is FQGNSA in the germline V gene. The CDR3 loop spans 15 amino acids.

This clone was counted once. This chain links TRBV10-3 with TRBJ1-1; 9 positions agree with TRBD1. The germline CDR1 and CDR2 sequences are ENHRY and SYGVKD. The CDR3 is 15 residues long. Trimming cost V 2 bases and J 4 bases; bases outside gene matches: 5. CDR3: CAISERGTGTTEAFF. The CDR3 DNA is TGTGCCATCAGTGAGAGGGGGACAGGGACCACTGAAGCTTTCTTT.

The chain recombines TRBV28 with TRBJ2-7, with a tentative D call TRBD2 (5 bases). This CDR3 comprises 14 residues. Germline-derived CDR1 and CDR2 are MDHEN and SYDVKM. Trimming pared 8 bases from V and 4 bases from J, leaving 18 bases between. CDR3 residues: CASEGTLRPYEQYF. The CDR3 DNA reads as TGTGCCAGCGAGGGCACCCTAAGACCTTACGAGCAGTACTTC.

The rearrangement links TRBV2 to TRBJ1-5; TRBD1 agrees at 7 bases. The CDR3 runs 14 residues. Germline V gives CDR1 SNHLY, CDR2 FYNNEI. V lost 5 bases, J lost 4 bases, and 5 bases stayed unmatched. This chain's CDR3 is CASSLDRQNQPQHF. The CDR3 nucleotides are TGTGCCAGCAGTCTGGACAGGCAAAATCAGCCCCAGCATTTT.

This clone came up once. This rearrangement joins TRBV6-1 to TRBJ2-2; D is uncertain. CDR1 is MNHNS and CDR2 is SASEGT in the germline V gene. V shed 2 bases and J shed 6 bases, with 16 bases lying between them. The CDR3 covers 16 residues. The CDR3 DNA is TGTGCCAGCAGTGAATATGCAGGTCACAGATCCGGGGAGCTGTTTTTT. This gives the protein CASSEYAGHRSGELFF.

The DNA of the CDR3 is TGTGCCAGCAGTCTTACGACAGGCTCCCATGAGCAGTTCTTC. Protein: CASSLTTGSHEQFF. The rearrangement joins TRBV6-6 to TRBJ2-1, with D possibly matching TRBD1 (6 bases). The CDR3 is 14 amino acids. V lost 5 bases and J 8 bases, leaving 16 bases between the germline ends. Germline V gene data show CDR1 as MNHNY and CDR2 as SVGAGI (reference sequence).

The chain joins TRBV5-6 to TRBJ2-1; D not resolved. This CDR3 is 13 amino acids long. With 4 bases removed from V and 0 bases from J, the gap between germline ends came to 5 bases. CDR1 is SGHDT and CDR2 is YYEEEE in the germline V gene. The CDR3 coding sequence is TGTGCCAGCAGCGCGGACTCCTACAATGAGCAGTTCTTC. It encodes CASSADSYNEQFF. Full variable domain (remainder filled in from reference TRBV5-6 and TRBJ2-1): DAGVTQSPTHLIKTRGQQVTLRCSPKSGHDTVSWYQQALGQGPQFIFQYYEEEERQRGNFPDRFSGHQFPNYSSELNVNALLLGDSALYLCASSADSYNEQFFGPGTRLTVL.

The chain carries TRBV7-2 and TRBJ1-2, with D perhaps TRBD1 (5 bases). CDR1 and CDR2 from the germline V gene are SGHTA and FQGNSA. V lost 6 bases, J lost 3 bases, and 11 bases lay in between. The CDR3 is 13 residues long. For the CDR3, the DNA is TGTGCCAGCAGTCAAGACAGTGACTATGGCTACACCTTC. As protein: CASSQDSDYGYTF.

In this sample, this clone turned up once. The J gene is TRBJ2-7, the V gene TRBV29-1; 7 bases line up with TRBD1. Germline lookup yields CDR1 SQVTM and CDR2 ANQGSEA. V gave up 3 bases and J gave up 2 bases; unmatched junction bases: 10. The CDR3 is made up of 15 amino acids. This CDR3 reads CSVEVTGARAYEQYF. The CDR3 DNA reads as TGCAGCGTTGAGGTAACAGGGGCCAGAGCCTACGAGCAGTACTTC.

The chain couples TRBV6-5 to TRBJ1-6; a possible D gene is TRBD1 (6 bases). Germline values: CDR1 MNHEY, CDR2 SVGAGI. The V gene lost 0 bases and the J gene lost 6 bases, with 12 bases spanning the gap. The CDR3 is 16 residues long. CDR3 sequence (DNA): TGTGCCAGCAGTTACTCCAGGACAGTTGGTAATTCACCCCTCCACTTT. As protein: CASSYSRTVGNSPLHF.

The gene calls are TRBV18 and TRBJ2-7; D ambiguous. The V end lost 0 bases, the J end lost 7 bases, and 10 bases lay between the germline ends. The CDR3 is made up of 13 amino acids. Germline values: CDR1 KGHSH, CDR2 LQKENI. This CDR3 is CASSPPVSEEQYF. In nucleotides, the CDR3 is TGTGCCAGCTCACCACCGGTATCAGAAGAGCAGTACTTC.

The V call is TRBV3-1 (or the pseudogene TRBV3-2), the J call TRBJ1-2; D call uncertain. V dropped 2 bases and J dropped 3 bases, with 10 bases sitting between them. CDR1 and CDR2 (germline): LGHDT, YNNKEL (reference sequence). The length of the CDR3 is 14 residues. CDR3: CASSQSGVYYGYTF. CDR3 coding DNA: TGTGCCAGCAGCCAAAGCGGGGTTTACTATGGCTACACCTTC.

V is TRBV29-1 and J is TRBJ2-1, with TRBD1 identical over 8 bases. V lost 4 bases and J lost 5; bases outside the gene matches: 10. CDR1 and CDR2 from the germline V gene are SQVTM and ANQGSEA. This CDR3 is built from 15 residues. CDR3 in DNA: TGCAGCGTTGCCCCCCCGGGACAGGTAGACAATGAGCAGTTCTTC. Amino acid sequence: CSVAPPGQVDNEQFF.

This sequence joins TRBV4-2 and TRBJ2-1, with TRBD2 identical over 8 bases. The junction had 14 bases not matched to a gene; V was cut back by 3 bases and J by 7 bases. The germline V gene has CDR1 LGHNA and CDR2 YNFKEQ. CDR3 length equals 17 residues. CDR3 DNA sequence: TGTGCCAGCAGCCACCAAGTCGGGACTAGAGAGGATAATGAGCAGTTCTTC. Its protein is CASSHQVGTREDNEQFF.